The 15 T cell receptor beta chains below all came from one sample that was sequenced in a study of beta chain features in type 1 diabetes. The investigators reverse transcribed all of the isolated RNA, so they sequenced expressed TCRB transcripts. Sequencing was performed with immunoSEQ multiplex PCR; in TCRdb, only in-frame clones are kept and a portion is missing. The data hold around 450,000 clones, with about an eighth observed a single time. Sequencing was carried out using naive CD4+ T cells from blood. Receptors originate from a woman aged 18-29 years in good health.

The chain recombines TRBV2 with TRBJ2-1, with 9 bases aligning to TRBD1. The CDR3 is 16 residues long. J gave up 4 bases and V 4 bases, and 8 bases lay outside the gene matches. CDR1 and CDR2 from the germline V gene are SNHLY and FYNNEI. CDR3 sequence reads: CASSVRGGQGYNEQFF. The CDR3 DNA reads TGTGCCAGCAGTGTAAGGGGGGGACAGGGATACAATGAGCAGTTCTTC. Looking up the rest from reference TRBV2 and TRBJ2-1 gives the full variable domain: EPEVTQTPSHQVTQMGQEVILRCVPISNHLYFYWYRQILGQKVEFLVSFYNNEISEKSEIFDDQFSVERPDGSNFTLKIRSTKLEDSAMYFCASSVRGGQGYNEQFFGPGTRLTVL.

A few counts support this clone. This chain uses TRBV9 with TRBJ2-5; D possibly corresponds to TRBD1 (6 bases). The CDR3 runs 16 residues. V lost 3 bases, J lost 5 bases, and 20 bases lay in between. Germline V CDR1 and CDR2: SGDLS, YYNGEE. The CDR3 is CASSAFSRTQGETQYF. CDR3 nucleotides: TGTGCCAGCAGCGCATTTTCTCGGACTCAGGGGGAGACCCAGTACTTC.

Only a few counts were recorded for this clone. V gene TRBV4-3 combines with J gene TRBJ1-1; maybe TRBD1 (5 bases). Deletions cut 4 bases from V and 2 bases from J, with 14 bases between. Germline V CDR1 and CDR2: LGHNA, YSLEER. There are 15 residues in the CDR3. Here the CDR3 DNA reads TGCGCCAGCAGCCGGCGGCTAGACAGCAACACTGAAGCTTTCTTT. It codes for CASSRRLDSNTEAFF.

This clone was observed a handful of times. This chain connects TRBV7-6 to TRBJ2-1; D could derive from TRBD1 or TRBD2 (5 bases each). V was cut by 1 base and J by 5 bases, with 15 bases left in between. CDR1 SGHVS and CDR2 FNYEAQ come from the germline V gene. This CDR3 region has 16 residues. The CDR3 is CASSLVRGEINNEQFF. In DNA, the CDR3 is TGTGCCAGCAGCTTAGTGAGAGGGGAGATCAACAATGAGCAGTTCTTC.

This chain joins TRBV5-4 and TRBJ2-2; the D is unclear. Looked up from germline, CDR1 is SGHNT and CDR2 is YYREEE (reference sequence). Trimming removed 0 bases at V and 1 base at J, with 7 bases between. The CDR3 is made up of 15 amino acids. The CDR3 region has the DNA TGTGCCAGCAGCTTGGATCAGTTGAACACCGGGGAGCTGTTTTTT. Its translation is CASSLDQLNTGELFF. Full variable domain (outside the CDR3, taken from reference TRBV5-4 and TRBJ2-2): ETGVTQSPTHLIKTRGQQVTLRCSSQSGHNTVSWYQQALGQGPQFIFQYYREEENGRGNFPPRFSGLQFPNYSSELNVNALELDDSALYLCASSLDQLNTGELFFGEGSRLTVL.

V and J are TRBV9 and TRBJ2-7, with 10 nucleotides matching TRBD2. V trimming: 0 bases; J trimming: 5 bases; junction bases outside the gene matches: 5. This CDR3 region has 15 residues. In germline, CDR1 is SGDLS, CDR2 YYNGEE. The CDR3 protein is CASSVGLAGVNEQYF. DNA of the CDR3: TGTGCCAGCAGCGTAGGTCTAGCGGGAGTTAACGAGCAGTACTTC.

The chain is built from TRBV4-1 and TRBJ2-1; TRBD2 matches at 7 bases. Germline lookup yields CDR1 MGHRA and CDR2 YSYEKL. The J segment lost 2 bases and the V segment lost 1 base, leaving 8 bases of the junction unmatched. This CDR3 has 17 amino acids. The CDR3 here is CASSQGMASGPYNEQFF. CDR3 sequence (DNA): TGCGCCAGCAGCCAAGGTATGGCTAGCGGTCCCTACAATGAGCAGTTCTTC.

This chain links TRBV29-1 with TRBJ1-1, with no clear D. V was clipped by 7 bases and J by 1 base, with 10 bases between them. The length of the CDR3 is 12 residues. Germline loops: CDR1 SQVTM, CDR2 ANQGSEA. The CDR3 coding sequence is TGCAGCGCTGGGCGGCAGAACACTGAAGCTTTCTTT. The encoded protein is CSAGRQNTEAFF.

A few counts support this clone. The rearrangement joins TRBV5-1 to TRBJ2-7, with 9 nucleotides matching TRBD1. Trimming at V came to 2 bases and at J to 2 bases, leaving 5 bases not matched to a gene. Germline loops: CDR1 SGHRS, CDR2 YFSETQ. This CDR3 spans 15 amino acids. CDR3 loop: CASSFDGDRAYEQYF. The CDR3, as DNA: TGCGCCAGCAGCTTCGATGGGGACAGGGCCTACGAGCAGTACTTC. Full variable domain (rest looked up from reference TRBV5-1 and TRBJ2-7): KAGVTQTPRYLIKTRGQQVTLSCSPISGHRSVSWYQQTPGQGLQFLFEYFSETQRNKGNFPGRFSGRQFSNSRSEMNVSTLELGDSALYLCASSFDGDRAYEQYFGPGTRLTVT.

V gene TRBV15 combines with J gene TRBJ1-1; D unresolved. The CDR3 consists of 15 residues. Trimming removed 2 bases from V and 4 bases from J, with 14 bases in between. CDR1 is LNHNV, CDR2 YYDKDF, per germline (reference sequence). CDR3 sequence: CATSRLGSGFTEAFF. The CDR3 region has the DNA TGTGCCACCAGCAGACTTGGTAGTGGGTTCACTGAAGCTTTCTTT.

In its sample, this clone was seen a few times. The chain joins TRBV27 to TRBJ1-1, with D unresolved. The germline gives CDR1 MNHEY, CDR2 SMNVEV (reference sequence). The CDR3 is 13 amino acids. V shed 6 bases and J shed 3 bases, with 11 bases lying between them. In DNA, the CDR3 is TGTGCCAGCAGCTATGGGTTTGACACTGAAGCTTTCTTT. Its protein product is CASSYGFDTEAFF.

This clone occurred a few times. The chain carries TRBV5-1 and TRBJ1-5, with D maybe TRBD1 (5 bases). The CDR3 extends over 13 amino acids. CDR1 is SGHRS and CDR2 is YFSETQ in the germline V gene. V dropped 5 bases and J dropped 4 bases, with 10 bases sitting between them. CDR3 nucleotide sequence: TGCGCCAGCAGAGGCGGGGGAAATCAGCCCCAGCATTTT. Amino acids: CASRGGGNQPQHF.

The chain links TRBV5-1 to TRBJ1-2; D gene unclear. This CDR3 contains 15 residues. Germline V gives CDR1 SGHRS, CDR2 YFSETQ. The germline V and J ends were trimmed by 1 base and 8 bases, with 18 bases remaining between them. Here the CDR3 reads CASSLFSEGPGGYTF. CDR3 sequence (DNA): TGCGCCAGCAGCTTGTTCTCGGAAGGCCCCGGGGGCTACACCTTC.

This clone was seen a few times. This chain uses TRBV4-3 with TRBJ2-3, with no clear D. V was clipped by 0 bases and J by 5 bases, with 6 bases between them. The CDR3 length is 13 residues. The germline gives CDR1 LGHNA, CDR2 YSLEER. CDR3 protein: CASSQDLQDTQYF. The DNA for the CDR3 is TGCGCCAGCAGCCAAGATCTGCAAGATACGCAGTATTTT.

This clone was picked up a small number of times. The chain links TRBV18 to TRBJ2-1; no definite D call. This CDR3 spans 12 amino acids. The V end lost 6 bases, the J end lost 8 bases, and 11 bases lay between the germline ends. Germline V gene data show CDR1 as KGHSH and CDR2 as LQKENI. This chain's CDR3 is CASSPQPDEQFF. The CDR3 bases are TGTGCCAGCTCGCCGCAGCCGGATGAGCAGTTCTTC.